The entry below gives a single T cell receptor (beta chain) sequence along with its context. This specimen belongs to a study of T cell responses to AZD1222 COVID-19 vaccine. The CDR3 loop spans 12 amino acids. V was clipped by 6 bases and J by 11 bases; unmatched bases: 6. Clones were read by immunoSEQ multiplex PCR, and TCRdb kept only the in-frame ones, dropping some. The data hold 150,000 to 200,000 clones, with roughly 92% observed a single time. V and J are TRBV12-3 or TRBV12-4 and TRBJ2-1; 8 bases align to TRBD2. Sequencing used peripheral blood, obtained 28 days after the second AZD1222 dose. The clonotype originates from an adult who received the AZD1222 COVID-19 vaccine. CDR3 region: CASRTGTSKQFF. CDR3 DNA: TGTGCCAGCAGAACCGGGACTAGTAAGCAGTTCTTC.